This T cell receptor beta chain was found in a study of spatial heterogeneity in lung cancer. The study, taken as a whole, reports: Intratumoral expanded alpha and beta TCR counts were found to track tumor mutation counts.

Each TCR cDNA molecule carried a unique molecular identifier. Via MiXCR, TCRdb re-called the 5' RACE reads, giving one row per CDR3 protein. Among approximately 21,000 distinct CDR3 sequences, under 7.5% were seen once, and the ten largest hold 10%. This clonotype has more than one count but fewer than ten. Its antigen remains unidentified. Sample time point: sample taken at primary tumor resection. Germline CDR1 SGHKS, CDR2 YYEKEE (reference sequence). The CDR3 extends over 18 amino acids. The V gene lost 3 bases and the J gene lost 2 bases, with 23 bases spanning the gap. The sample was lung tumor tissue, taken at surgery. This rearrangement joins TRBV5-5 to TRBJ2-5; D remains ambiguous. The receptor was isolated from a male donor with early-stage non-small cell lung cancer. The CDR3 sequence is CASSSDGVKPWLQETQYF. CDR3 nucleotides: TGTGCCAGCAGCTCGGACGGAGTAAAACCATGGTTACAAGAGACCCAGTACTTC.